The 4 T cell receptor beta chains listed next were all sequenced from one sample in a study of T cell repertoires in cytomegalovirus infection. Their target antigens are unknown. Using its own MiXCR run on the reads, TCRdb lists one record per CDR3 protein. Among hundreds of thousands of distinct CDR3 sequences listed, 30% to 35% were seen once. The input for sequencing was cultured PBMCs, taken from culture after CMV antigen stimulation. Receptors were obtained from a human donor in good health (CMV status not recorded). Some clones in this sample may be carry-over from other donors' samples.

This clonotype was seen at least ten times. The chain combines TRBV7-6 with TRBJ2-3, with TRBD2 matching over 14 bases. With V trimmed by 5 bases and J by 0 bases, 16 bases remained unmatched. This CDR3 region has 21 residues. Germline CDR1 SGHVS, CDR2 FNYEAQ. The CDR3 bases are TGTGCCAGCAGCCCAGAGGCGGGACTAGCGGGAGCGAGTGGGAGCACAGATACGCAGTATTTT. It encodes CASSPEAGLAGASGSTDTQYF.

This clonotype was seen more than once but under ten times. The CDR3 coding sequence is TGTGCCAGCAATTGGTACCGGGTAGATAATTCACCCCTCCACTTT. Translating gives CASNWYRVDNSPLHF. The rearrangement joins TRBV6-1 to TRBJ1-6; D uncertain. With 7 bases removed from V and 5 bases from J, the gap between germline ends came to 15 bases. The CDR3 is made up of 15 amino acids. The germline CDR1 and CDR2 sequences are MNHNS and SASEGT.

This clonotype was seen a few times. The chain uses TRBV27 and TRBJ2-5; no clear D. Germline loops: CDR1 MNHEY, CDR2 SMNVEV (reference sequence). V lost 7 bases, J lost 0 bases, and 12 bases lay in between. The CDR3 consists of 14 residues. CDR3 sequence: CASIRLYNQETQYF. CDR3 sequence (DNA): TGTGCCAGCATACGGTTGTACAACCAAGAGACCCAGTACTTC.

Details on this clonotype: A much larger clone is a single base away; this may be a read error. A read error is likely, as this CDR3 ends without the conserved phenylalanine or tryptophan. CDR3 amino acids: CASSLDPGQPSSGANVLTL. The DNA of the CDR3 is TGTGCCAGCAGCTTAGATCCGGGACAGCCTAGCTCTGGGGCCAACGTCCTGACTTTA. This rearrangement joins TRBV7-9 to TRBJ2-6; 7 nucleotides match TRBD1. Trimming took 1 base from V and 0 from J; bases not matched to a gene: 9. Germline assignment: CDR1 SEHNR and CDR2 FQNEAQ (reference sequence). The CDR3 length is 19 residues.